These 14 T cell receptor beta chains were all obtained from the same sample, sequenced in a study of cytomegalovirus exposure and HLA in healthy donors. The PCR made use of 60 Vbeta and 13 Jbeta primers. The assay was immunoSEQ multiplex PCR, and TCRdb's table has in-frame clones only and misses some. The repertoire includes about 270,000 clones, approximately 70% of them detected once, and under 3% sits in the top ten. Source material: PBMCs. The receptors come from a female donor in good health and CMV-seronegative.

This clone was counted between two and nine times. V and J are TRBV18 and TRBJ1-4, with a possible D match to TRBD1 (6 bases). V lost 2 bases, J lost 6 bases, and 13 bases lay in between. CDR3 length: 15 residues. Germline CDR1 is KGHSH and CDR2 is LQKENI. The CDR3 is CASSPWGPPDEKLFF. The CDR3 bases are TGTGCCAGCTCACCATGGGGGCCACCTGATGAAAAACTGTTTTTT.

CDR3 amino acids: CASSQVGGGYTF. CDR3 bases: TGTGCCAGCAGCCAAGTGGGGGGAGGCTACACCTTC. This chain connects TRBV7-9 to TRBJ1-2; weak D call: TRBD1 (5 bases). Germline lookup yields CDR1 SEHNR and CDR2 FQNEAQ (reference sequence). The CDR3 extends over 12 amino acids. V dropped 5 bases and J dropped 8 bases, with 12 bases sitting between them.

V is TRBV4-1 and J is TRBJ2-3, with TRBD2 matching over 12 bases. The CDR3 sequence is 15 residues long. J lost 4 bases, V lost 1 base, and 0 bases had no gene match. Germline loops: CDR1 MGHRA, CDR2 YSYEKL. CDR3 nucleotides: TGCGCCAGCAGCCAAGGGACTAGCGGGGCAGATACGCAGTATTTT. It is translated as CASSQGTSGADTQYF.

This clone was seen only a few times. The chain carries TRBV29-1 and TRBJ2-1; 12 nucleotides agree with TRBD2. The J segment lost 15 bases and the V segment lost 7 bases, leaving 10 bases of the junction unmatched. Germline CDR1 and CDR2: SQVTM and ANQGSEA. There are 12 residues in the CDR3. CDR3 protein: CSAGTSGFRLFF. The CDR3 DNA reads TGCAGCGCAGGGACTAGCGGGTTTAGGTTGTTCTTC.

This clone has a single count. The chain joins TRBV15 to TRBJ2-7, with a possible D match to TRBD1 (5 bases). Germline V gene lookup returns CDR1 LNHNV and CDR2 YYDKDF (reference sequence). The CDR3 runs 15 residues. V dropped 2 bases and J dropped 0 bases, with 11 bases sitting between them. The CDR3 sequence: CATSRSTDSSYEQYF. DNA of the CDR3: TGTGCCACCAGCAGATCGACAGACAGCTCCTACGAGCAGTACTTC.

The J gene is TRBJ2-7, the V gene TRBV6-1, with 7 bases matching TRBD2. The CDR3 runs 14 residues. CDR1 MNHNS and CDR2 SASEGT come from the germline V gene. Unmatched junction bases numbered 11, after V lost 10 bases and J lost 2 bases. For the CDR3, the DNA is TGTGCCATTTCGATGGGGGGGATCCCCTACGAGCAGTACTTC. It encodes CAISMGGIPYEQYF.

This rearrangement joins TRBV6-1 to TRBJ2-5, with TRBD1 identical over 8 bases. CDR1 MNHNS and CDR2 SASEGT come from the germline V gene. This CDR3 region has 16 residues. Losses at the gene ends were 4 bases for V and 5 bases for J; bases not matched to a gene: 12. For the CDR3, the DNA is TGTGCCAGCAGTGGTAAGGACAGGGTGAAGAGGGAGACCCAGTACTTC. This encodes CASSGKDRVKRETQYF.

The rearrangement uses TRBV18 and TRBJ1-5; D is ambiguous. CDR3 length: 14 residues. CDR1 is KGHSH, CDR2 LQKENI, per germline. The V gene lost 2 bases and the J gene lost 5 bases, with 10 bases spanning the gap. The CDR3 reads CASSPTGSDQPQHF. The CDR3 DNA is TGTGCCAGCTCACCAACGGGATCGGATCAGCCCCAGCATTTT. The complete variable domain, with remaining parts taken from reference TRBV18 and TRBJ1-5, reads NAGVMQNPRHLVRRRGQEARLRCSPMKGHSHVYWYRQLPEEGLKFMVYLQKENIIDESGMPKERFSAEFPKEGPSILRIQQVVRGDSAAYFCASSPTGSDQPQHFGDGTRLSIL.

The genes are TRBV6-5 and TRBJ1-1; D remains unclear. The CDR3 is 14 amino acids. Trimming left V 1 base short and J 5 bases short, with 11 bases between. Looked up from germline, CDR1 is MNHEY and CDR2 is SVGAGI. The CDR3 nucleotides are TGTGCCAGCAGTTACTGGGAGGAGGGAACTGAAGCTTTCTTT. This encodes CASSYWEEGTEAFF.

The sample holds one count of this clone. The chain has TRBV7-9 and TRBJ2-2; TRBD2 is a possible D gene (6 bases). The CDR3 covers 15 residues. V gave up 10 bases and J gave up 0 bases, with 15 bases separating them. Germline lookup yields CDR1 SEHNR and CDR2 FQNEAQ (reference sequence). The CDR3 protein is CAMAIAEANTGELFF. In nucleotides, the CDR3 is TGTGCCATGGCGATAGCGGAGGCGAACACCGGGGAGCTGTTTTTT.

The chain uses TRBV10-1 and TRBJ2-7; 8 bases are shared with TRBD2. The CDR3 has 15 amino acids. V was pared by 4 bases and J by 2 bases, with 7 bases of the junction left unmatched. CDR1 WNHNN and CDR2 SYGVQD come from the germline V gene (reference sequence). CDR3 sequence (DNA): TGCGCCAGCAGTGTCGGAGTAGCGGGGACCTACGAGCAGTACTTC. It is translated as CASSVGVAGTYEQYF.

This chain links TRBV5-1 with TRBJ2-7; weak D call: TRBD2 (6 bases). CDR1 is SGHRS, CDR2 YFSETQ, per germline. Trimming stripped 6 bases from V and 6 bases from J, with 13 bases between. The CDR3 contains 12 residues. The CDR3 loop is CASKREPAEQYF. CDR3 nucleotides: TGCGCCAGCAAACGGGAGCCTGCCGAGCAGTACTTC.

V usage is TRBV28 and J usage is TRBJ2-5, with a possible D match to TRBD1 (5 bases). The DNA matches TRBJ2-7 better at its end, which makes the J call doubtful. Per the germline V gene, CDR1 is MDHEN and CDR2 is SYDVKM. This CDR3 comprises 12 residues. The DNA for the CDR3 is TGTGCCAGCAGCAGCAGGGTACCCGAGCAGTACTTC. As protein: CASSSRVPEQYF.

Only a few counts were recorded for this clone. This rearrangement joins TRBV5-1 to TRBJ2-1; 7 nucleotides agree with TRBD2. Germline assignment: CDR1 SGHRS and CDR2 YFSETQ. V was clipped by 3 bases and J by 5 bases; unmatched bases: 8. The CDR3 totals 15 residues. The CDR3 is CASSSGGGSHNEQFF. CDR3 coding DNA: TGCGCCAGCAGCTCCGGTGGCGGGAGCCACAATGAGCAGTTCTTC.